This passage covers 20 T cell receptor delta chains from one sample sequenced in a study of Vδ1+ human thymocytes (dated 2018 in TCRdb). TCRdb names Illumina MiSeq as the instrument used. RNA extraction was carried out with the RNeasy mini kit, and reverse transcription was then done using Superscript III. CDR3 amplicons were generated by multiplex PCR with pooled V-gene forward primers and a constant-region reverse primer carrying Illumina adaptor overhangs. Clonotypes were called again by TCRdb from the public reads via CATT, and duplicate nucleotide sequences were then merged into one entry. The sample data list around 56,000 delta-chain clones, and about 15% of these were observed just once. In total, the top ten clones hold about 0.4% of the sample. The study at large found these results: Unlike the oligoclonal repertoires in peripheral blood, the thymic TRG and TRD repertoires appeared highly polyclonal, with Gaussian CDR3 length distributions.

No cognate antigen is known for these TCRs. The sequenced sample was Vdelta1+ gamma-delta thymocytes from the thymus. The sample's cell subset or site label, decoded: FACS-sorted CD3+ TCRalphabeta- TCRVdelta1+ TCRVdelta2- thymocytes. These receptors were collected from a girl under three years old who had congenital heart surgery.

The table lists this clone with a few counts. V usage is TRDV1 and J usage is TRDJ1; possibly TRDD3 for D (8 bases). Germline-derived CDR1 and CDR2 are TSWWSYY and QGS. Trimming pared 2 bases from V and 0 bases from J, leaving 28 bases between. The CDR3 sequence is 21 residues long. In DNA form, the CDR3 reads TGTGCTCTTGGGGAAGGCCTTCCTGTCACTGGGGGTCCCTGGTACACCGATAAACTCATCTTT. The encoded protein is CALGEGLPVTGGPWYTDKLIF.

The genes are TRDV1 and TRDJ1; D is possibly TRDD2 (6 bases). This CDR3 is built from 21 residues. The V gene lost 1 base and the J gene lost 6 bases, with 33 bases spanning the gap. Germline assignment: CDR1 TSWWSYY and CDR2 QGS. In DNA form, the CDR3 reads TGTGCTCTTGGGGAACCGCCCCCTCCTACCGCCACTGCTCAATTTATACATAAACTCATCTTT. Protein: CALGEPPPPTATAQFIHKLIF.

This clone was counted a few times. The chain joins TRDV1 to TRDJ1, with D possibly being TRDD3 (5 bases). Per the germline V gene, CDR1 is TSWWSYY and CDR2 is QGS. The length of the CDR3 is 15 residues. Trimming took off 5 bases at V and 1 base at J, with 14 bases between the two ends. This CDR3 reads CALGNTIRRTDKLIF. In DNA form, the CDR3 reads TGTGCTCTTGGGAACACCATACGCCGCACCGATAAACTCATCTTT.

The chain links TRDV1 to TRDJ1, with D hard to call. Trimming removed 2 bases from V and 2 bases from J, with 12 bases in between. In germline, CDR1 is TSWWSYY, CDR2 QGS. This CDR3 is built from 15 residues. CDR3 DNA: TGTGCTCTTGGGGAAATGGGCGGGGTAACCGATAAACTCATCTTT. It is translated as CALGEMGGVTDKLIF.

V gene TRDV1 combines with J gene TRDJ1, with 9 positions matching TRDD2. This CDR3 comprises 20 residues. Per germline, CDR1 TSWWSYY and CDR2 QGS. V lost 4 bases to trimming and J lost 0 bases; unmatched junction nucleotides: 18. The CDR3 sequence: CALGVPSYVSGGEYTDKLIF. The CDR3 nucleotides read TGTGCTCTTGGGGTTCCTTCCTACGTAAGTGGGGGAGAGTACACCGATAAACTCATCTTT.

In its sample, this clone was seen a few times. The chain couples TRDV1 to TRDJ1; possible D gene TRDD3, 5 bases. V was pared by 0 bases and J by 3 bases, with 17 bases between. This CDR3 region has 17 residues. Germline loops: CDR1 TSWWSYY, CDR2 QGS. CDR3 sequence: CALGELISRDGADKLIF. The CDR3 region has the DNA TGTGCTCTTGGGGAACTCATTTCCCGGGATGGGGCCGATAAACTCATCTTT.

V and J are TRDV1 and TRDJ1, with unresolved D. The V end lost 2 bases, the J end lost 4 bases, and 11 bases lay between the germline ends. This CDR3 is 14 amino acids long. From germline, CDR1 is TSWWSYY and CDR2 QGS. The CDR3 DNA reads TGTGCTCTTGGGGAAGCTAGCCCGCTCGATAAACTCATCTTT. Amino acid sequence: CALGEASPLDKLIF.

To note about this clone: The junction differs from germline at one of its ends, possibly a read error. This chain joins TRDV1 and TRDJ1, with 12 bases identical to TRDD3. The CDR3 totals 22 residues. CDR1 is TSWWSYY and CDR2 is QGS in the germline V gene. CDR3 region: CALVELERALSTGGYYPDKLIF. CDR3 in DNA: TGTGCTCTTGTGGAACTAGAAAGGGCGCTGAGTACTGGGGGATACTACCCCGATAAACTCATCTTT.

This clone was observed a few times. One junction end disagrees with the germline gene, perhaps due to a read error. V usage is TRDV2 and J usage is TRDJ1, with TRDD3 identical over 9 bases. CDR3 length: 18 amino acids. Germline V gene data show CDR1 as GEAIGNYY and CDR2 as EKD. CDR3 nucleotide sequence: TGTGCCTGTGACACGTCAGACTGGGGGAGACGGTACACCGATAAACCCATCTTT. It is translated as CACDTSDWGRRYTDKPIF.

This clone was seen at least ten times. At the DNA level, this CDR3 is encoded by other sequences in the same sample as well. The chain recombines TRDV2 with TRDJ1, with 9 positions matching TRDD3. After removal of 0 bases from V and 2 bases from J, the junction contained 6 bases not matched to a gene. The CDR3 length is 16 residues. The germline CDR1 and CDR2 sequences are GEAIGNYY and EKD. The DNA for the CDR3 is TGTGCCTGTGACACCGGTACTCTGGGGGATACCGATAAACTCATCTTT. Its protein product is CACDTGTLGDTDKLIF.

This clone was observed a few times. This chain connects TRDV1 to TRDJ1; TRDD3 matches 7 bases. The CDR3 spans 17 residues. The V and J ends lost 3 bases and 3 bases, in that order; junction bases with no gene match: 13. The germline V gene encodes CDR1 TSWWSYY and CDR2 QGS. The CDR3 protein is CALGDPEGGGWSDKLIF. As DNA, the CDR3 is TGTGCTCTTGGGGACCCGGAGGGCGGGGGATGGTCCGATAAACTCATCTTT.

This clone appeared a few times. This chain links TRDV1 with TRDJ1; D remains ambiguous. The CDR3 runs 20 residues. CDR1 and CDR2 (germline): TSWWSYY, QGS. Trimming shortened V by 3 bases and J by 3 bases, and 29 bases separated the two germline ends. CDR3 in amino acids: CALGELISDPASLRSDKLIF. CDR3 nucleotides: TGTGCTCTTGGGGAGCTCATTTCCGATCCGGCGTCGCTTCGGTCCGATAAACTCATCTTT.

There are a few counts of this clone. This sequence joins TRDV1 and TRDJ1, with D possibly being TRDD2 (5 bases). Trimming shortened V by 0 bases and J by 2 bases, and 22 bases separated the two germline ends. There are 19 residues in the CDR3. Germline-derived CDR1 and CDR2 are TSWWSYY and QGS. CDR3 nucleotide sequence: TGTGCTCTTGGGGAACTTGGCCTCCTATCCCTTCTCCCTACCGATAAACTCATCTTT. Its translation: CALGELGLLSLLPTDKLIF.

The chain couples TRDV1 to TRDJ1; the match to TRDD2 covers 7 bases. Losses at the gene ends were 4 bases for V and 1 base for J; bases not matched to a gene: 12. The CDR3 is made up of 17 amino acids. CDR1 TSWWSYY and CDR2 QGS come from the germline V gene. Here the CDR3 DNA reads TGTGCTCTTGGGGGGACTCCTTCCTCTGTCTTCACCGATAAACTCATCTTT. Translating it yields CALGGTPSSVFTDKLIF.

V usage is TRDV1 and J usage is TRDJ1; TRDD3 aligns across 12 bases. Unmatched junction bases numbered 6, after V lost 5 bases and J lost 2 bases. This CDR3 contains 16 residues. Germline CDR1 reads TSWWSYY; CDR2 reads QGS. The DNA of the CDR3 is TGTGCTCTTGGGCTCCCACTGGGGGATACAACCGATAAACTCATCTTT. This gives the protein CALGLPLGDTTDKLIF.

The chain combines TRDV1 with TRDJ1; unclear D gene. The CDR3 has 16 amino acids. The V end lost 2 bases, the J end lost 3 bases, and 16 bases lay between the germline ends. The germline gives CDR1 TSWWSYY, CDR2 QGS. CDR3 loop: CALGERQALTADKLIF. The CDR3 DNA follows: TGTGCTCTTGGGGAAAGGCAGGCCCTCACCGCCGATAAACTCATCTTT.

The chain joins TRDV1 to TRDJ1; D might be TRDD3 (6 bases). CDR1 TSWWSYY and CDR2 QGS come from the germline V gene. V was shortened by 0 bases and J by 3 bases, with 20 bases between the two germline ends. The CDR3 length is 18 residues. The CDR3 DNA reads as TGTGCTCTTGGGGAACTACGTGGGGGTACAATCTTATCCGATAAACTCATCTTT. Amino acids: CALGELRGGTILSDKLIF.

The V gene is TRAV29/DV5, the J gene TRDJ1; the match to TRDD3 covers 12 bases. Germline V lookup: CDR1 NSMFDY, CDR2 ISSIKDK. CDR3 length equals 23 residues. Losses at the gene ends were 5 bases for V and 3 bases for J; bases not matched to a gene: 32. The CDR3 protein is CAAWAFLGGGTGGYFMGPDKLIF. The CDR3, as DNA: TGTGCAGCCTGGGCCTTCCTAGGTGGAGGGACTGGGGGATACTTTATGGGCCCCGATAAACTCATCTTT.

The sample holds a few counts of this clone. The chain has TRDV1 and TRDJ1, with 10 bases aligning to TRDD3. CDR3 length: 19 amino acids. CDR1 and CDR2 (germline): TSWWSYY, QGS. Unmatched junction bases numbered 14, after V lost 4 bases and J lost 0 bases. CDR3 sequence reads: CALGGSGDTHRLDTDKLIF. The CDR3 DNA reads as TGTGCTCTTGGGGGCTCGGGGGATACGCATAGGTTGGACACCGATAAACTCATCTTT.

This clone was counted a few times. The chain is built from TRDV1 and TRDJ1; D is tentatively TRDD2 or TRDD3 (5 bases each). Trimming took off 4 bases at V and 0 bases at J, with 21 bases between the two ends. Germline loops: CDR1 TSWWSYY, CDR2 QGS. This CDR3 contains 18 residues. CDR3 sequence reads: CALGGPSVGYRNTDKLIF. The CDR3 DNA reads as TGTGCTCTTGGGGGGCCTTCGGTGGGGTACCGAAACACCGATAAACTCATCTTT.